This record concerns one T cell receptor (beta chain) sequence. Its matching antigen is unknown. This record comes from a study of T-cell memory formation after mild COVID-19. Whole-study results and caveats: In pre-infection memory, a portion of responding clones appeared, which suggested that cross-reactive memory joined. The authors did not confirm SARS-CoV-2 specificity of second-wave clones peaking day 37. Chiefly within CM and EM were the contracting CD4+ clones; CD8+ ones were within EMRA.

The germline V gene has CDR1 DFQATT and CDR2 SNEGSKA (reference sequence). V lost 0 bases to trimming and J lost 2 bases; unmatched junction nucleotides: 6. The CDR3 has 16 amino acids. Barcoded TCR alpha and TCR beta cDNA libraries with UMIs came from 5'RACE using constant-segment primers. TCRdb called the 5' RACE reads again in MiXCR, with one record for every CDR3 protein. The sample shows 200,000 to 300,000 distinct CDR3 sequences, 16% of them seen only once. The chain recombines TRBV20-1 with TRBJ2-5, with 10 bases identical to TRBD2. This sequence originates from a man aged 18 to 29 who had mild COVID-19 (a few samples of this study predate the infection). Cell type and time point are not known. The sample taken for sequencing was PBMCs or a T cell subset sorted from them (not recorded which). CDR3 sequence (DNA): TGCAGTGCTAGAGATGAGGTAGCGGGGGGACAAGAGACCCAGTACTTC. Encoded protein: CSARDEVAGGQETQYF.